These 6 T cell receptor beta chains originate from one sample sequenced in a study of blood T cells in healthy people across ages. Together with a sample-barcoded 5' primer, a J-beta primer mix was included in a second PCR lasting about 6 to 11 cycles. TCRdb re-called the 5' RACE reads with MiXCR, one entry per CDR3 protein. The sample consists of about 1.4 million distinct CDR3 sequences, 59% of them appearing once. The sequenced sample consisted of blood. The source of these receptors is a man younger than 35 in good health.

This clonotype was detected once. CDR3 sequence (DNA): TGTGCCAGCAGTGAGGCCAGGGCCAACTATGGCTACACCTTC. This gives the protein CASSEARANYGYTF. The V call is TRBV2, the J call TRBJ1-2; TRBD1 might be the D (5 bases). The CDR3 totals 14 residues. Germline V gene lookup returns CDR1 SNHLY and CDR2 FYNNEI. V lost 3 bases and J lost 2, with 10 bases in between.

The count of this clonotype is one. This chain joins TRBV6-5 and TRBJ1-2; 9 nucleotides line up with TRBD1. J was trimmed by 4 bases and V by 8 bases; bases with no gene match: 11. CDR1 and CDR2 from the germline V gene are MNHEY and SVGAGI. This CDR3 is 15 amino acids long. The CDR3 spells CASWAQGAALYGYTF. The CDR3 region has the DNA TGTGCCAGCTGGGCACAGGGGGCGGCCCTCTATGGCTACACCTTC.

The CDR3 here is CATGEASNQPQHF. CDR3 DNA: TGTGCCACAGGGGAGGCTAGCAATCAGCCCCAGCATTTT. The V and J genes are TRBV10-3 and TRBJ1-5; D perhaps matches TRBD1 (6 bases). V lost 10 bases, J lost 0 bases, and 10 bases lay in between. CDR1 is ENHRY and CDR2 is SYGVKD in the germline V gene. The CDR3 runs to 13 residues.

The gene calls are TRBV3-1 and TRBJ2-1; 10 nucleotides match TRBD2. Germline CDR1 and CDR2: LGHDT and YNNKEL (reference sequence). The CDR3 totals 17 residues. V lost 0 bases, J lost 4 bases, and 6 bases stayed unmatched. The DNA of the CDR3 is TGTGCCAGCAGCCAAGATCTGACTAGCGGGCCTTACAATGAGCAGTTCTTC. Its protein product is CASSQDLTSGPYNEQFF.

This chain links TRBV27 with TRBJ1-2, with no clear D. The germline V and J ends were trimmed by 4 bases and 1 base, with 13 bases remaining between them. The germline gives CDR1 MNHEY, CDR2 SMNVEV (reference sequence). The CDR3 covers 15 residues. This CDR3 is CASSSTEAGNYGYTF. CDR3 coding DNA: TGTGCCAGCAGTTCCACCGAAGCCGGTAACTATGGCTACACCTTC.

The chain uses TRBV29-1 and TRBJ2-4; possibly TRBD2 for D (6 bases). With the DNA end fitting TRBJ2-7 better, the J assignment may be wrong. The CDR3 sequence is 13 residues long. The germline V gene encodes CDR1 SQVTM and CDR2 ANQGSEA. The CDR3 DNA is TGCAGCGTCCTGGTGGGGGGTCTCTACGAGCAGTACTTC. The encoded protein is CSVLVGGLYEQYF.